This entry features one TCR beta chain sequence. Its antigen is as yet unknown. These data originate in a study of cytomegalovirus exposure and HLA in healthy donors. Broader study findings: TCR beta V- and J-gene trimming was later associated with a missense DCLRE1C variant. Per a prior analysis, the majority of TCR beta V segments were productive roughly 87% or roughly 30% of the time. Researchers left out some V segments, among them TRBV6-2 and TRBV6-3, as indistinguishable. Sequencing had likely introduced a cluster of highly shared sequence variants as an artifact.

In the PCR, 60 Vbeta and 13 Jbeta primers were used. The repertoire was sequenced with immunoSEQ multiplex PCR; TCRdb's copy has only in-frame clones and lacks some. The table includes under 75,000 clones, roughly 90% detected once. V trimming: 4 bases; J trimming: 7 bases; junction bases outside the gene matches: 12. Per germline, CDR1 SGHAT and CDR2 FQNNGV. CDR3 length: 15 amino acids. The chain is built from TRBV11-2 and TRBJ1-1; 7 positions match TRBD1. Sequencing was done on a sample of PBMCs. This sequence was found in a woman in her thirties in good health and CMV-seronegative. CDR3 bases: TGTGCCAGCAGCTCGAAACCTGAAGGGGGCGTTGAAGCTTTCTTT. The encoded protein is CASSSKPEGGVEAFF.